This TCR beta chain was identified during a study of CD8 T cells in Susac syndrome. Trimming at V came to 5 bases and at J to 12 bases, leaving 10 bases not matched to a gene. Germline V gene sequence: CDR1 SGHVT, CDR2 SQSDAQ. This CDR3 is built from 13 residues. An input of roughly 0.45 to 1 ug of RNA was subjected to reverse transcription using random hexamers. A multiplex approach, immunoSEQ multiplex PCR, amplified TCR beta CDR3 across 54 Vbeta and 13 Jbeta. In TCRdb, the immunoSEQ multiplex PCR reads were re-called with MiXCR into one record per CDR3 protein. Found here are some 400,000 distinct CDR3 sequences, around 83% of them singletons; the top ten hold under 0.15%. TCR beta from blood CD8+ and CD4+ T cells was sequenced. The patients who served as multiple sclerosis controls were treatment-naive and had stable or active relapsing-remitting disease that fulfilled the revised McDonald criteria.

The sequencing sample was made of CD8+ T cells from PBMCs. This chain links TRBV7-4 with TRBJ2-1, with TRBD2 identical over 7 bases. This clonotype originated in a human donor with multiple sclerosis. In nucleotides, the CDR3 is TGTGCCAGCAGCCCCAACCCGGGAGGCGCGCAGTTCTTC. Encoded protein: CASSPNPGGAQFF.